The 14 T cell receptor beta chains below all came from one sample that was sequenced in a study of post-analysis software for immune sequencing data. Regarding the study as a whole: With TRBV5-6, TRBV5-1 and TRBV20-1 included, 4 or 5 TRBV segments were more frequent in patients than in controls.

Libraries were made from TCR beta cDNA, and they carried unique molecular identifiers. TCRdb re-analysed the PCR reads in MiXCR, keeping a single row per CDR3 protein. The table records around 440,000 distinct CDR3 sequences, roughly 45% of them present only once. No antigen has been assigned to these receptors. Sequenced: blood. The receptor source for this set is a girl between 10 and 17 years old with multiple sclerosis.

This clonotype has a handful of counts. This chain uses TRBV12-3 or TRBV12-4 with TRBJ2-7; D is ambiguous. The V end lost 5 bases, the J end lost 0 bases, and 11 bases lay between the germline ends. This CDR3 spans 14 amino acids. The CDR3 loop reads CASSKTMRSYEQYF. CDR3 bases: TGTGCCAGCAGTAAAACTATGCGCTCCTACGAGCAGTACTTC.

The chain joins TRBV4-1 to TRBJ2-3; 10 nucleotides line up with TRBD2. The CDR3 is 16 residues long. J was trimmed by 5 bases and V by 1 base; bases with no gene match: 6. Germline V lookup: CDR1 MGHRA, CDR2 YSYEKL. The CDR3 nucleotides read TGCGCCAGCAGCCAAGGGGGGGCTAGCGGGAGAGATACGCAGTATTTT. This sequence encodes CASSQGGASGRDTQYF.

This sequence joins TRBV4-1 and TRBJ2-7, with D perhaps matching TRBD2 (5 bases). From germline, CDR1 is MGHRA and CDR2 YSYEKL. V lost 0 bases and J lost 3, with 12 bases in between. The CDR3 runs to 15 residues. Here the CDR3 DNA reads TGCGCCAGCAGCCAAGATCACGGGGATTACTACGAGCAGTACTTC. Translation gives CASSQDHGDYYEQYF.

This sequence joins TRBV20-1 and TRBJ2-6, with D unclear. The CDR3 runs 13 residues. From germline, CDR1 is DFQATT and CDR2 SNEGSKA (reference sequence). The V end lost 0 bases, the J end lost 4 bases, and 4 bases lay between the germline ends. Here the CDR3 DNA reads TGCAGTGCTAGAGATCTAGGGGCCAACGTCCTGACTTTC. Protein product: CSARDLGANVLTF.

The chain recombines TRBV27 with TRBJ2-5; perhaps D is TRBD1 or TRBD2 (6 bases each). Germline V gene sequence: CDR1 MNHEY, CDR2 SMNVEV (reference sequence). The germline V and J ends were trimmed by 4 bases and 4 bases, with 13 bases remaining between them. This CDR3 region has 14 residues. The CDR3 protein is CASSYGGRVETQYF. Written as DNA, the CDR3 is TGTGCCAGCAGTTATGGGGGGCGAGTAGAGACCCAGTACTTC.

The chain couples TRBV29-1 to TRBJ2-3, with D possibly matching TRBD2 (5 bases). Germline CDR1 SQVTM, CDR2 ANQGSEA. Trimming shortened V by 5 bases and J by 2 bases, and 20 bases separated the two germline ends. This CDR3 has 16 residues. The CDR3 DNA reads TGCAGCGTTCACGGACTGCCATCCCCCAACACAGATACGCAGTATTTT. This encodes CSVHGLPSPNTDTQYF.

This clonotype was seen more than once but under ten times. The chain is built from TRBV20-1 and TRBJ1-2; D not resolved. The germline V gene encodes CDR1 DFQATT and CDR2 SNEGSKA (reference sequence). Trimming stripped 4 bases from V and 5 bases from J, with 11 bases between. The length of the CDR3 is 12 residues. The chain's CDR3 is CSATYLEYGYTF. CDR3 DNA sequence: TGCAGTGCTACATACCTGGAGTATGGCTACACCTTC.

The chain has TRBV7-2 and TRBJ2-5; D is perhaps TRBD2 (5 bases). Judging by the DNA end, TRBJ2-7 fits better; the J call may be wrong. Germline V CDR1 and CDR2: SGHTA, FQGNSA. The CDR3 totals 14 residues. This chain's CDR3 is CASSAVEGTYEQYF. The CDR3 DNA is TGTGCCAGCAGCGCGGTAGAGGGTACCTACGAGCAGTACTTC.

The chain employs TRBV20-1 and TRBJ2-7; no firm D call. The CDR3 covers 16 residues. The V gene lost 2 bases and the J gene lost 4 bases, with 21 bases spanning the gap. Germline V gene sequence: CDR1 DFQATT, CDR2 SNEGSKA (reference sequence). The CDR3: CSARRKAKATAYEQYF. Here the CDR3 DNA reads TGCAGTGCTAGACGTAAAGCTAAGGCGACGGCTTACGAGCAGTACTTC.

The V and J genes are TRBV2 and TRBJ2-1, with D possibly called TRBD1 or TRBD2 (5 bases each). This CDR3 comprises 15 residues. V was clipped by 6 bases and J by 0 bases, with 12 bases between them. Germline V gives CDR1 SNHLY, CDR2 FYNNEI. Here the CDR3 reads CASSGDRSSYNEQFF. In DNA form, the CDR3 reads TGTGCCAGCAGCGGGGACCGCAGCTCCTACAATGAGCAGTTCTTC.

This clonotype was detected a few times. V usage is TRBV29-1 and J usage is TRBJ1-2; D remains ambiguous. Germline CDR1 is SQVTM and CDR2 is ANQGSEA. The CDR3 is 14 amino acids. The V end was cut by 8 bases, the J end by 0 bases, with 16 bases between. CDR3 sequence (DNA): TGCAGCTCAGACACATTACCATCTAACTATGGCTACACCTTC. Translated: CSSDTLPSNYGYTF.

This clonotype occurred once. This chain uses TRBV20-1 with TRBJ2-1; D possibly uses TRBD1 or TRBD2 (5 bases each). CDR3 length: 15 amino acids. The germline CDR1 and CDR2 sequences are DFQATT and SNEGSKA (reference sequence). V was shortened by 7 bases and J by 8 bases, with 24 bases between the two germline ends. The CDR3 bases are TGCAGTGTTGAAGACCGGGGAAGGGGTGGGGATGAGCAGTTCTTC. This codes for CSVEDRGRGGDEQFF.

This chain joins TRBV5-1 and TRBJ1-6; no reliable D call. CDR1 is SGHRS, CDR2 YFSETQ, per germline. Trimming took off 0 bases at V and 7 bases at J, with 5 bases between the two ends. The CDR3 has 13 residues. The CDR3 nucleotides are TGCGCCAGCAGCTTGGAAGGCAATTCACCCCTCCACTTT. Encoded protein: CASSLEGNSPLHF.

The chain has TRBV5-1 and TRBJ2-3, with 11 positions matching TRBD2. After removal of 4 bases from V and 9 bases from J, the junction contained 13 bases not matched to a gene. CDR3 size: 16 residues. Germline V gene sequence: CDR1 SGHRS, CDR2 YFSETQ. CDR3 residues: CASSGTSGYLGSTQYF. CDR3 nucleotides: TGCGCCAGCAGCGGGACTAGCGGCTATTTGGGAAGCACGCAGTATTTT. The entire variable domain, with the rest obtained from reference TRBV5-1 and TRBJ2-3, is as follows: KAGVTQTPRYLIKTRGQQVTLSCSPISGHRSVSWYQQTPGQGLQFLFEYFSETQRNKGNFPGRFSGRQFSNSRSEMNVSTLELGDSALYLCASSGTSGYLGSTQYFGPGTRLTVL.